Reported below is one T cell receptor (beta chain). Its antigen remains unknown. V trimming: 8 bases; J trimming: 4 bases; junction bases outside the gene matches: 3. Germline values: CDR1 MNHEY, CDR2 SVGAGI. The CDR3 sequence is 12 residues long. These data are taken from a study of OX40 agonist ivuxolimab in advanced cancers. Study-wide background: The patients got ivuxolimab, which is an agonistic anti-OX40 (CD134) antibody. Mean age 60 years, range about 23 to 79; about 81% male.

Study-wide points: Clonal expansion was seen in CD4+ and CD8+ blood T cells by week 6 at 0.1 to 3.0 mg/kg. Clonal expansion in partial responders at 0.1-3.0 mg/kg ranked among the lowest.

Measured with immunoSEQ multiplex PCR; TCRdb has only the in-frame clones, and not every one. The data contain just over 80,000 clones, about 88% of them singletons. The input for sequencing was CD4+ or CD8+ T cells sorted from blood, taken in a trial of the OX40 agonist ivuxolimab. The chain joins TRBV6-5 to TRBJ1-2; 8 bases align to TRBD1. This sequence was found in an adult with an advanced solid tumor such as melanoma, head and neck, liver or kidney cancer. CDR3 loop: CASGDRRYGYTF. The CDR3 DNA sequence: TGTGCCAGCGGGGACAGGCGCTATGGCTACACCTTC.